The 23 T cell receptor beta chains reported below all come from one sample, sequenced in a study of cytomegalovirus exposure and HLA in healthy donors. Profiling relied on immunoSEQ multiplex PCR, and the TCRdb table lists in-frame clones only, not all of them. The profile shows roughly 200,000 clones, 86% of them singletons. The sample comprised PBMCs. The origin of the receptors is a man aged 25 to 45 in good health and CMV-seropositive.

The rearrangement links TRBV11-2 to TRBJ2-1; tentative D call: TRBD1 (5 bases). Germline CDR1 is SGHAT and CDR2 is FQNNGV. The CDR3 loop spans 11 amino acids. V lost 8 bases and J lost 5, with 7 bases in between. The CDR3 protein is CASGANNEQFF. CDR3 DNA sequence: TGTGCCAGCGGGGCGAACAATGAGCAGTTCTTC.

This rearrangement joins TRBV6-4 to TRBJ1-1; a weak D match, TRBD1 (5 bases). Between the trimmed V and J ends, which lost 0 bases and 3 bases, there was a span of 11 bases. This CDR3 region has 15 residues. The germline gives CDR1 MRHNA, CDR2 SNTAGT. The chain's CDR3 is CASSDSLQGDTEAFF. Written as DNA, the CDR3 is TGTGCCAGCAGTGACTCGTTGCAGGGTGACACTGAAGCTTTCTTT.

The chain uses TRBV19 and TRBJ2-5, with D perhaps matching TRBD1 (5 bases). The CDR3 runs 15 residues. Trimming stripped 10 bases from V and 1 base from J, with 19 bases between. CDR1 is LNHDA, CDR2 SQIVND, per germline (reference sequence). CDR3 nucleotides: TGTGCCACAACCGAGGCCTTGGGGCCCCAAGAGACCCAGTACTTC. Translated: CATTEALGPQETQYF.

The V call is TRBV19, the J call TRBJ2-2, with 7 positions matching TRBD1. Trimming removed 7 bases from V and 0 bases from J; junction bases left unmatched: 8. Germline values: CDR1 LNHDA, CDR2 SQIVND (reference sequence). The CDR3 runs to 16 residues. The CDR3 here is CASKTGQVANTGELFF. The CDR3 DNA reads as TGTGCCAGTAAAACCGGACAGGTCGCGAACACCGGGGAGCTGTTTTTT.

This clone was seen only once. The CDR3 region is CASSFWGPEAFF. In DNA, the CDR3 is TGTGCCAGCAGTTTCTGGGGACCCGAAGCTTTCTTT. This rearrangement joins TRBV28 to TRBJ1-1, with D tentatively TRBD1 (5 bases). V shed 3 bases and J shed 8 bases, with 10 bases lying between them. CDR1 is MDHEN, CDR2 SYDVKM, per germline. The CDR3 runs 12 residues. Based on the CDR3 plus reference TRBV28 and TRBJ1-1, the full variable domain is DVKVTQSSRYLVKRTGEKVFLECVQDMDHENMFWYRQDPGLGLRLIYFSYDVKMKEKGDIPEGYSVSREKKERFSLILESASTNQTSMYLCASSFWGPEAFFGQGTRLTVV.

This clone has a handful of counts. The chain recombines TRBV28 with TRBJ2-5, with 7 bases matching TRBD1. The CDR3 loop spans 15 amino acids. Germline V gene lookup returns CDR1 MDHEN and CDR2 SYDVKM. After removal of 5 bases from V and 5 bases from J, the junction contained 11 bases not matched to a gene. CDR3 DNA sequence: TGTGCCAGCAGTAAACAGAAGGGGGCCGCCGAGACCCAGTACTTC. It yields the protein CASSKQKGAAETQYF.

In DNA, the CDR3 is TGCGCCAGCAGCCCGCAGGGAGGAAACACCATATATTTT. The encoded protein is CASSPQGGNTIYF. The chain couples TRBV4-1 to TRBJ1-3; D may be TRBD1 (5 bases). Trimming took off 4 bases at V and 4 bases at J, with 8 bases between the two ends. The CDR3 has 13 amino acids. CDR1 is MGHRA, CDR2 YSYEKL, per germline.

The chain has TRBV12-5 and TRBJ2-7, with 9 positions matching TRBD2. The V gene's germline CDR1 is LGHNT and CDR2 FRNRAP. This CDR3 has 15 amino acids. The ends lost 6 bases at V and 4 bases at J; junction bases unmatched: 10. The CDR3 is CASGYVAGEFYEQYF. CDR3 nucleotide sequence: TGTGCTAGTGGGTATGTAGCGGGGGAGTTTTACGAGCAGTACTTC.

The J gene is TRBJ1-3, the V gene TRBV5-1; TRBD1 is a possible D gene (5 bases). The V end was cut by 2 bases, the J end by 4 bases, with 10 bases between. Germline CDR1 reads SGHRS; CDR2 reads YFSETQ. The CDR3 length is 14 residues. DNA of the CDR3: TGCGCCAGCAGCTTAACCGGGGACGGAAACACCATATATTTT. Translated: CASSLTGDGNTIYF.

The rearrangement links TRBV29-1 to TRBJ1-1; D gene unclear. CDR1 is SQVTM and CDR2 is ANQGSEA in the germline V gene. CDR3 size: 13 residues. The V gene lost 4 bases and the J gene lost 0 bases, with 9 bases spanning the gap. The CDR3 protein is CSVVPTVNTEAFF. The CDR3, as DNA: TGCAGCGTTGTCCCCACAGTGAACACTGAAGCTTTCTTT.

This chain uses TRBV2 with TRBJ2-1; possibly TRBD1 or TRBD2 for D (5 bases each). Germline CDR1 is SNHLY and CDR2 is FYNNEI. This CDR3 has 12 amino acids. Trimming cost V 2 bases and J 7 bases, with 6 bases left between them. The CDR3 nucleotides read TGTGCCAGCAGTGAATGGGGGAATGAGCAGTTCTTC. This codes for CASSEWGNEQFF.

This chain's CDR3 is CASSPFESYNEQFF. CDR3 DNA: TGCGCCAGCAGCCCCTTTGAGTCCTACAATGAGCAGTTCTTC. The chain joins TRBV5-1 to TRBJ2-1; D uncertain. There are 14 residues in the CDR3. V was trimmed by 4 bases and J by 1 base, leaving 9 bases between them. From germline, CDR1 is SGHRS and CDR2 YFSETQ.

The gene calls are TRBV6-4 and TRBJ2-1, with a weak D call TRBD1 (5 bases). Trimming removed 6 bases at V and 6 bases at J, with 15 bases between. The CDR3 is made up of 14 amino acids. CDR1 is MRHNA and CDR2 is SNTAGT in the germline V gene. The CDR3 bases are TGTGCCAGCAGCGCGGAAGGGGCTCTCAATGAGCAGTTCTTC. It codes for CASSAEGALNEQFF.

The chain couples TRBV7-7 to TRBJ2-3, with 8 nucleotides matching TRBD1. CDR1 and CDR2 from the germline V gene are SSHAT and FNYEAQ (reference sequence). Trimming took 5 bases from V and 6 from J; bases not matched to a gene: 7. The CDR3 length is 14 residues. Written as DNA, the CDR3 is TGTGCCAGCAGCCCCGACCGGGACAGGGATACGCAGTATTTT. Translation gives CASSPDRDRDTQYF.

The V gene is TRBV2, the J gene TRBJ2-3; D possibly uses TRBD1 or TRBD2 (5 bases each). This CDR3 is 14 amino acids long. Per germline, CDR1 SNHLY and CDR2 FYNNEI. V shed 10 bases and J shed 5 bases, with 19 bases lying between them. CDR3 sequence reads: CANAGQGAGDTQYF. The CDR3 bases are TGTGCCAACGCCGGGCAGGGCGCGGGAGATACGCAGTATTTT.

The chain is built from TRBV11-2 and TRBJ1-1; D gene unclear. This CDR3 is built from 13 residues. Germline CDR1 and CDR2: SGHAT and FQNNGV. Deletions cut 2 bases from V and 0 bases from J, with 4 bases between. The CDR3 bases are TGTGCCAGCAGCTTATTTTTGAACACTGAAGCTTTCTTT. It translates to CASSLFLNTEAFF.

This clone was picked up one time. The rearrangement links TRBV5-4 to TRBJ1-2; 9 positions match TRBD1. CDR3 length equals 15 residues. V was clipped by 3 bases and J by 1 base; unmatched bases: 4. Germline-derived CDR1 and CDR2 are SGHNT and YYREEE (reference sequence). CDR3 sequence reads: CASSSRDRDNYGYTF. In nucleotides, the CDR3 is TGTGCCAGCAGCTCCCGGGACAGGGATAACTATGGCTACACCTTC.

V gene TRBV10-3 combines with J gene TRBJ2-7; TRBD1 aligns across 9 bases. J lost 8 bases, V lost 0 bases, and 8 bases had no gene match. The CDR3 totals 15 residues. The V gene's germline CDR1 is ENHRY and CDR2 SYGVKD. CDR3 sequence reads: CAISESGGQGFQQYF. In DNA, the CDR3 is TGTGCCATCAGTGAGTCAGGGGGACAGGGCTTCCAGCAGTACTTC.

The chain joins TRBV15 to TRBJ2-3; 11 nucleotides agree with TRBD2. CDR1 LNHNV and CDR2 YYDKDF come from the germline V gene (reference sequence). J lost 1 base, V lost 1 base, and 1 base had no gene match. The CDR3 runs to 16 residues. The chain's CDR3 is CATSRGSGGGTDTQYF. The DNA for the CDR3 is TGTGCCACCAGCAGAGGTAGCGGGGGGGGCACAGATACGCAGTATTTT.

V is TRBV28 and J is TRBJ2-7; D may correspond to TRBD1 or TRBD2 (6 bases each). Trimming took 8 bases from V and 7 from J, leaving 21 bases between them. This CDR3 spans 14 amino acids. CDR1 is MDHEN and CDR2 is SYDVKM in the germline V gene. CDR3 nucleotide sequence: TGTGCCAGCGGGGGGCGAGGGATGGGGCGGGAGCAGTACTTC. Its translation: CASGGRGMGREQYF.

The gene calls are TRBV14 and TRBJ1-2, with D hard to call. CDR3 length: 14 amino acids. V was shortened by 3 bases and J by 8 bases, with 16 bases between the two germline ends. The V gene's germline CDR1 is SGHDN and CDR2 FVKESK. CDR3 residues: CASSHADLDGGYTF. The CDR3 nucleotides read TGTGCCAGCAGCCACGCGGACTTGGACGGGGGCTACACCTTC.

The chain joins TRBV2 to TRBJ2-7, with 7 bases matching TRBD1. J lost 3 bases, V lost 4 bases, and 0 bases had no gene match. The V gene's germline CDR1 is SNHLY and CDR2 FYNNEI. This CDR3 contains 12 residues. The CDR3 DNA follows: TGTGCCAGCAGTGGACAGGGCTACGAGCAGTACTTC. It specifies CASSGQGYEQYF. Supplemented by reference TRBV2 and TRBJ2-7, the full variable domain reads EPEVTQTPSHQVTQMGQEVILRCVPISNHLYFYWYRQILGQKVEFLVSFYNNEISEKSEIFDDQFSVERPDGSNFTLKIRSTKLEDSAMYFCASSGQGYEQYFGPGTRLTVT.

The chain recombines TRBV28 with TRBJ2-1; 12 bases are a match to TRBD2. This CDR3 is 16 amino acids long. Germline V lookup: CDR1 MDHEN, CDR2 SYDVKM. J was trimmed by 3 bases and V by 6 bases; bases with no gene match: 6. DNA for the CDR3: TGTGCCAGCAGAACAAGGACTAGCGGGATCTACAATGAGCAGTTCTTC. It specifies CASRTRTSGIYNEQFF.